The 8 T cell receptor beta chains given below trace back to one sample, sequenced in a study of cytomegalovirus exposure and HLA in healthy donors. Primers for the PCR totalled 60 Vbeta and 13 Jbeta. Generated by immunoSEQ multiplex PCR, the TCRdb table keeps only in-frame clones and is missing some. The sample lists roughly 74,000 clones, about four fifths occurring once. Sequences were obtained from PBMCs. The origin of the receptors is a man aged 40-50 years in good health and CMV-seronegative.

CDR3 sequence: CASSLERRTYEQYF. The DNA of the CDR3 is TGTGCCAGCAGCTTAGAGCGTCGGACCTACGAGCAGTACTTC. V usage is TRBV7-9 and J usage is TRBJ2-7; D is ambiguous. The CDR3 contains 14 residues. Looked up from germline, CDR1 is SEHNR and CDR2 is FQNEAQ (reference sequence). V lost 1 base and J 2 bases, leaving 9 bases between the germline ends.

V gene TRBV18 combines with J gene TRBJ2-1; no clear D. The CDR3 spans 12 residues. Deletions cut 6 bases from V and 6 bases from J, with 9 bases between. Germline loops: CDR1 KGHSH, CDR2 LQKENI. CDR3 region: CASSLYSNEQFF. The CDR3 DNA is TGTGCCAGCTCTTTGTACTCCAATGAGCAGTTCTTC. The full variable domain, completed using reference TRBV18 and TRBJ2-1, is NAGVMQNPRHLVRRRGQEARLRCSPMKGHSHVYWYRQLPEEGLKFMVYLQKENIIDESGMPKERFSAEFPKEGPSILRIQQVVRGDSAAYFCASSLYSNEQFFGPGTRLTVL.

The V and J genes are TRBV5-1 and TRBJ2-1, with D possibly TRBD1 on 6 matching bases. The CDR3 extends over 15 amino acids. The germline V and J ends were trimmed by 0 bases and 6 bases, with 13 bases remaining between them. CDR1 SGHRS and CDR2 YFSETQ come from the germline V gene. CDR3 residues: CASSLDARRGNEQFF. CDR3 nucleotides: TGCGCCAGCAGCTTGGACGCTCGCAGGGGCAATGAGCAGTTCTTC.

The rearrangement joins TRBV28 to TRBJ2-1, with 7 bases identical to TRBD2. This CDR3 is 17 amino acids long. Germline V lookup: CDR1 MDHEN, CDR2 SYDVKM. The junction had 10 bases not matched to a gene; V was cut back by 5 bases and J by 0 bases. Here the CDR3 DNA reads TGTGCCAGCAGTCCCCACGCCGCTAGCGGCTCCTACAATGAGCAGTTCTTC. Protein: CASSPHAASGSYNEQFF.

The CDR3 is CASSQDLRGRATGELFF. In DNA form, the CDR3 reads TGTGCCAGCAGCCAAGACCTCCGCGGGAGGGCCACCGGGGAGCTGTTTTTT. The V gene is TRBV4-2, the J gene TRBJ2-2; the match to TRBD2 covers 9 bases. CDR3 length: 17 amino acids. From germline, CDR1 is LGHNA and CDR2 YNFKEQ. V was clipped by 0 bases and J by 4 bases; unmatched bases: 6.

As DNA, the CDR3 is TGTGCCAGCAGCTTGCAGGCCAGGGGCCCCTACGAGCAGTACTTC. It yields the protein CASSLQARGPYEQYF. The rearrangement joins TRBV7-8 to TRBJ2-5; maybe TRBD1 (6 bases). The closer fit of TRBJ2-7 to the DNA end suggests the J call may be wrong. Germline CDR1 SGHVS, CDR2 FQNEAQ. CDR3 length: 15 amino acids.

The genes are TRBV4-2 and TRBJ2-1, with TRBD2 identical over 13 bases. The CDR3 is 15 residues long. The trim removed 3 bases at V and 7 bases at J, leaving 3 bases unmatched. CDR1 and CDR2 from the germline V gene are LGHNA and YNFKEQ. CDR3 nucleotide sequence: TGTGCCAGCAGCCACGGGACTAGCGGGGTTAATGAGCAGTTCTTC. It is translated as CASSHGTSGVNEQFF.

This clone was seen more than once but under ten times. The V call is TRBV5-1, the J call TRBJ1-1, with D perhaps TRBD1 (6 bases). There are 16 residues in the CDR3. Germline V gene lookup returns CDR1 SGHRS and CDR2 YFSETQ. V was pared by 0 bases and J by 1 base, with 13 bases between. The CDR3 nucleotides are TGCGCCAGCAGCTTGGGGGGGGGCGCGGGGAACACTGAAGCTTTCTTT. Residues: CASSLGGGAGNTEAFF.